This T cell receptor beta chain was retrieved from a study of T cell responses to AZD1222 COVID-19 vaccine. Overall study: Timing groups of about 4 and about 12 weeks for second doses were pooled.

With regard to this clone: Its cognate antigen is unknown.

Trimming took 6 bases from V and 3 from J; bases not matched to a gene: 8. Germline assignment: CDR1 LNHNV and CDR2 YYDKDF (reference sequence). The CDR3 is 15 residues long. Data came from immunoSEQ multiplex PCR; TCRdb stores just in-frame clones and leaves some out. The sample carries approximately 180,000 clones, around 88% recorded once. Findings and caveats of the study: There were mostly white British donors and more females than males, and clonal diversity was possibly underestimated. Without day 14 samples, only post-peak T cell repertoires were studied.

Sequencing was performed on peripheral blood, taken on day 0 of AZD1222 vaccination. V and J are TRBV15 and TRBJ2-3, with 8 nucleotides matching TRBD1. The source of this sequence is an adult in good health. CDR3 sequence reads: CATSPGTGDTDTQYF. The DNA of the CDR3 is TGTGCCACCAGTCCCGGGACAGGAGATACAGATACGCAGTATTTT.